These 27 T cell receptor beta chains came from one sample sequenced in a study of blood T cell repertoires in COVID-19. Here immunoSEQ multiplex PCR was the method, and the copy in TCRdb shows in-frame clones only, minus some. The sample lists 150,000 to 200,000 clones, roughly 90% occurring once. The specimen was peripheral blood. The receptors were gathered from a man aged 30 to 39 with COVID-19, enrolled during active disease.

This chain connects TRBV11-2 to TRBJ1-4, with TRBD1 matching over 10 bases. Germline CDR1 is SGHAT and CDR2 is FQNNGV. V trimming: 3 bases; J trimming: 3 bases; junction bases outside the gene matches: 10. The CDR3 is 18 residues long. The CDR3 coding sequence is TGTGCCAGCAGCTTCCCCGGGACAGGGGAATGGGCTAATGAAAAACTGTTTTTT. Protein sequence: CASSFPGTGEWANEKLFF.

The sample holds a few counts of this clone. The chain links TRBV9 to TRBJ1-1; weak D call: TRBD1 (6 bases). This CDR3 is 16 amino acids long. Trimming cost V 3 bases and J 0 bases, with 15 bases left between them. Germline values: CDR1 SGDLS, CDR2 YYNGEE. The CDR3 loop is CASSARGDTMNTEAFF. The CDR3 nucleotides are TGTGCCAGCAGCGCCCGTGGGGACACTATGAACACTGAAGCTTTCTTT.

The chain couples TRBV7-2 to TRBJ2-7; the match to TRBD2 covers 11 bases. This CDR3 is built from 16 residues. The germline V gene encodes CDR1 SGHTA and CDR2 FQGNSA. Unmatched junction bases numbered 6, after V lost 1 base and J lost 4 bases. The CDR3, as DNA: TGTGCCAGCAGCTTAGGGATACTAGCGGGAGAGTACGAGCAGTACTTC. It translates to CASSLGILAGEYEQYF.

V usage is TRBV29-1 and J usage is TRBJ2-2; 12 nucleotides line up with TRBD1. The V and J ends lost 7 bases and 7 bases, in that order; junction bases with no gene match: 7. Per germline, CDR1 SQVTM and CDR2 ANQGSEA. The CDR3 loop spans 14 amino acids. The CDR3 coding sequence is TGCAGCGCCCGGGACAGGGGGCAAAACGGGGAGCTGTTTTTT. Amino acid sequence: CSARDRGQNGELFF.

J is TRBJ2-3 and V is TRBV11-3, with 10 bases matching TRBD1. CDR1 is SGHNT and CDR2 is YENEEA in the germline V gene. This CDR3 has 15 amino acids. The V segment lost 5 bases and the J segment 1 base; nucleotides outside the gene matches: 3. CDR3 residues: CASSRGTGGTDTQYF. The CDR3 DNA reads TGTGCCAGCAGCCGGGGGACAGGGGGCACAGATACGCAGTATTTT.

V and J are TRBV6-5 and TRBJ2-7; D not certain. V lost 2 bases and J 3 bases, leaving 11 bases between the germline ends. This CDR3 is built from 14 residues. The germline CDR1 and CDR2 sequences are MNHEY and SVGAGI. The CDR3 loop is CASSYGGRDYEQYF. The CDR3 coding sequence is TGTGCCAGCAGTTACGGCGGCAGAGACTACGAGCAGTACTTC.

This chain joins TRBV6-2 or TRBV6-3 and TRBJ1-1; 11 bases agree with TRBD1. Trimming at V came to 0 bases and at J to 4 bases, leaving 4 bases not matched to a gene. CDR1 and CDR2 (germline): MNHEY, SVGEGT. The CDR3 length is 16 residues. The CDR3 DNA follows: TGTGCCAGCAGTTACTCGAGGACAGGGGGCTTCACTGAAGCTTTCTTT. It encodes CASSYSRTGGFTEAFF.

V gene TRBV4-3 combines with J gene TRBJ2-3; a possible D gene is TRBD2 (6 bases). This CDR3 is 15 amino acids long. Between the trimmed V and J ends, which lost 4 bases and 3 bases, there was a span of 14 bases. The germline V gene has CDR1 LGHNA and CDR2 YSLEER. The CDR3 DNA reads as TGCGCCAGCAGCCCAAACGGGGGACCGACAGATACGCAGTATTTT. Translation gives CASSPNGGPTDTQYF.

CDR3 DNA: TGTGCCTGGAGTACGGGGAGCTCCTACAATGAGCAGTTCTTC. This codes for CAWSTGSSYNEQFF. The gene calls are TRBV30 and TRBJ2-1; a weak D match, TRBD2 (5 bases). The germline V gene has CDR1 GTSNPN and CDR2 SVGIG (reference sequence). This CDR3 region has 14 residues. V was clipped by 2 bases and J by 0 bases, with 8 bases between them.

The V and J genes are TRBV28 and TRBJ2-7, with 7 bases that match TRBD1. Germline values: CDR1 MDHEN, CDR2 SYDVKM. Unmatched junction bases numbered 22, after V lost 10 bases and J lost 7 bases. This CDR3 region has 16 residues. In DNA, the CDR3 is TGTGCCACCGTGTACACGTTGGGGGCAGGGGGTAAGGAGCAGTACTTC. Translation: CATVYTLGAGGKEQYF. Complete variable domain (other parts from reference TRBV28 and TRBJ2-7): DVKVTQSSRYLVKRTGEKVFLECVQDMDHENMFWYRQDPGLGLRLIYFSYDVKMKEKGDIPEGYSVSREKKERFSLILESASTNQTSMYLCATVYTLGAGGKEQYFGPGTRLTVT.

This chain connects TRBV4-3 to TRBJ2-5; a possible D gene is TRBD2 (6 bases). This CDR3 has 15 residues. Per the germline V gene, CDR1 is LGHNA and CDR2 is YSLEER. The V and J ends lost 0 bases and 7 bases respectively, with 15 bases between them. The CDR3 spells CASSQDVDGGRTQYF. Written as DNA, the CDR3 is TGCGCCAGCAGCCAAGATGTTGACGGGGGACGGACCCAGTACTTC.

CDR3 in amino acids: CASSLSEGEAFF. In DNA form, the CDR3 reads TGTGCCAGCAGTTTGTCTGAGGGTGAAGCTTTCTTT. The rearrangement joins TRBV12-3 or TRBV12-4 to TRBJ1-1; D gene unclear. Trimming pared 3 bases from V and 7 bases from J, leaving 9 bases between. This CDR3 region has 12 residues.

CDR3 sequence reads: CASSYTFRDRGRPYEQYF. The CDR3 DNA reads TGTGCCAGCAGTTACACATTCCGGGACAGGGGGCGCCCCTACGAGCAGTACTTC. The rearrangement uses TRBV3-1 (or the pseudogene TRBV3-2) and TRBJ2-7; 12 bases match TRBD1. The CDR3 spans 18 residues. The J segment lost 2 bases and the V segment lost 6 bases, leaving 14 bases of the junction unmatched. Germline V gene lookup returns CDR1 LGHDT and CDR2 YNNKEL (reference sequence).

The chain recombines TRBV6-2 or TRBV6-3 with TRBJ2-7, with 8 bases matching TRBD1. The CDR3 consists of 16 residues. The V segment lost 6 bases and the J segment 3 bases; nucleotides outside the gene matches: 13. From germline, CDR1 is MNHEY and CDR2 SVGEGT. The CDR3 region is CASSPDREIADYEQYF. DNA for the CDR3: TGTGCCAGCAGCCCGGACAGGGAAATTGCGGACTACGAGCAGTACTTC.

This chain uses TRBV7-9 with TRBJ2-1; D is ambiguous. V gave up 6 bases and J gave up 6 bases, with 12 bases separating them. The CDR3 is made up of 13 amino acids. Germline CDR1 is SEHNR and CDR2 is FQNEAQ (reference sequence). The chain's CDR3 is CASSYDWLNEQFF. The CDR3 DNA reads as TGTGCCAGCAGTTACGACTGGCTCAATGAGCAGTTCTTC.

This clone was detected only once. This sequence joins TRBV5-1 and TRBJ2-7, with TRBD2 as a possible D gene (6 bases). CDR1 is SGHRS, CDR2 YFSETQ, per germline. Trimming removed 4 bases at V and 5 bases at J, with 13 bases between. The CDR3 is 13 amino acids. The CDR3 region is CASSAGTSHEQYF. The CDR3 region has the DNA TGCGCCAGCAGCGCGGGGACTTCCCACGAGCAGTACTTC.

J is TRBJ1-5 and V is TRBV15, with 7 positions matching TRBD1. V trimming: 0 bases; J trimming: 7 bases; junction bases outside the gene matches: 12. There are 17 residues in the CDR3. In germline, CDR1 is LNHNV, CDR2 YYDKDF (reference sequence). The CDR3 bases are TGTGCCACCAGCAGAGATCAGGGGGGCCCAGGGGACCAGCCCCAGCATTTT. Amino acids: CATSRDQGGPGDQPQHF.

The V gene is TRBV5-1, the J gene TRBJ1-1; possibly TRBD1 for D (5 bases). CDR1 and CDR2 from the germline V gene are SGHRS and YFSETQ. V dropped 0 bases and J dropped 0 bases, with 6 bases sitting between them. This CDR3 contains 14 residues. The CDR3 nucleotides read TGCGCCAGCAGCTTGGAGGGGTTGAACACTGAAGCTTTCTTT. It translates to CASSLEGLNTEAFF. Combining the CDR3 with reference TRBV5-1 and TRBJ1-1 gives the whole variable domain KAGVTQTPRYLIKTRGQQVTLSCSPISGHRSVSWYQQTPGQGLQFLFEYFSETQRNKGNFPGRFSGRQFSNSRSEMNVSTLELGDSALYLCASSLEGLNTEAFFGQGTRLTVV.

This CDR3 is CASSLKAGGSTDTQYF. CDR3 in DNA: TGTGCCAGCAGCTTAAAGGCGGGGGGCTCCACAGATACGCAGTATTTT. The gene calls are TRBV7-3 and TRBJ2-3; 8 bases are shared with TRBD2. CDR3 length equals 16 residues. Per the germline V gene, CDR1 is SGHTA and CDR2 is FQGTGA. Germline trimming cut 1 base from V and 2 bases from J; bases unmatched to any gene: 5.

The J gene is TRBJ1-2, the V gene TRBV5-4, with TRBD1 matching over 8 bases. CDR3 length: 14 residues. Per germline, CDR1 SGHNT and CDR2 YYREEE (reference sequence). The V and J ends lost 4 bases and 5 bases, in that order; junction bases with no gene match: 7. The CDR3 DNA is TGTGCCAGCAGCGCGGACAGGGCCGGGTATGGCTACACCTTC. It codes for CASSADRAGYGYTF.

This chain links TRBV4-3 with TRBJ2-7, with a tentative D call TRBD1 (5 bases). This CDR3 comprises 14 residues. V was pared by 0 bases and J by 6 bases, with 12 bases between. Germline assignment: CDR1 LGHNA and CDR2 YSLEER. The CDR3 sequence: CASSQDMAGLEQYF. DNA of the CDR3: TGCGCCAGCAGCCAAGATATGGCAGGGCTCGAGCAGTACTTC.

The gene calls are TRBV27 and TRBJ2-4, with D perhaps matching TRBD1 (6 bases). CDR3 length equals 17 residues. Trimming shortened V by 6 bases and J by 1 base, and 19 bases separated the two germline ends. Germline V gene sequence: CDR1 MNHEY, CDR2 SMNVEV (reference sequence). CDR3 in amino acids: CASSTRRGLAAKNIQYF. In nucleotides, the CDR3 is TGTGCCAGCAGCACACGCAGGGGTTTAGCGGCCAAAAACATTCAGTACTTC.

The V gene is TRBV7-9, the J gene TRBJ2-7; D may be TRBD1 (5 bases). V lost 5 bases to trimming and J lost 2 bases, with 10 bases between them. Germline CDR1 SEHNR, CDR2 FQNEAQ (reference sequence). The CDR3 sequence is 13 residues long. CDR3 in amino acids: CASSHPTAYEQYF. DNA of the CDR3: TGTGCCAGCAGCCACCCGACAGCCTACGAGCAGTACTTC.

V and J are TRBV18 and TRBJ2-1, with 8 nucleotides matching TRBD1. J was trimmed by 7 bases and V by 0 bases; bases with no gene match: 8. The CDR3 has 16 residues. Germline CDR1 KGHSH, CDR2 LQKENI. In nucleotides, the CDR3 is TGTGCCAGCTCACCACCTGGGCAGGGGGCAGGGAATGAGCAGTTCTTC. This gives the protein CASSPPGQGAGNEQFF.

The gene calls are TRBV16 and TRBJ2-1; 7 nucleotides agree with TRBD1. Losses at the gene ends were 0 bases for V and 2 bases for J; bases not matched to a gene: 4. The V gene's germline CDR1 is KGHSY and CDR2 FQNENV. CDR3 length: 16 amino acids. The CDR3 protein is CASSQSGRGTYNEQFF. The CDR3 DNA is TGTGCCAGCAGCCAATCGGGCAGGGGGACCTACAATGAGCAGTTCTTC.

The rearrangement joins TRBV7-3 to TRBJ1-2; D gene unclear. Germline assignment: CDR1 SGHTA and CDR2 FQGTGA. The CDR3 covers 16 residues. The ends were cut back, 4 bases at V and 4 bases at J, with 19 bases in the middle. The CDR3 region has the DNA TGTGCCAGCAGCTCCAACGCCCCGGGAGTCGGCTATGGCTACACCTTC. Its protein product is CASSSNAPGVGYGYTF.

The chain uses TRBV2 and TRBJ2-7; 7 nucleotides line up with TRBD1. Trimming took 8 bases from V and 1 from J; bases not matched to a gene: 5. This CDR3 is built from 13 residues. CDR1 is SNHLY and CDR2 is FYNNEI in the germline V gene. The CDR3 DNA follows: TGTGCCAGCCTCCGGGACAGTTCCTACGAGCAGTACTTC. Translating it yields CASLRDSSYEQYF.